The 31 T cell receptor beta chains presented below share a single source sample, sequenced in a study of T and B cells in COVID-19 patients. From blood, roughly 220-550 ng of genomic DNA served as TRB template. BIOMED2 TRB-A/B primer pools were used in multiplex TRB PCR. TCRdb recomputed calls from the multiplex PCR reads with MiXCR, one row per CDR3 protein. The sample consists of some 4,300 distinct CDR3 sequences, about a quarter of them appearing once. The source material was blood. These receptors all come from a human donor with active COVID-19.

This clonotype is categorized as medium-sized (0.01 to 0.1%). The chain has TRBV29-1 and TRBJ1-1; D is perhaps TRBD1 (6 bases). This CDR3 is 13 amino acids long. CDR1 SQVTM and CDR2 ANQGSEA come from the germline V gene. Trimming cost V 6 bases and J 3 bases, with 14 bases left between them. The CDR3: CSVRDTLDTEAFF. CDR3 nucleotides: TGCAGCGTCCGGGACACCCTGGACACTGAAGCTTTCTTT.

This clonotype is termed medium-sized. CDR3 sequence (DNA): TGTGCCAGCAGTTCCGGACTAGGCGAGCAGTTCTTC. It is translated as CASSSGLGEQFF. The genes are TRBV12-3 or TRBV12-4 and TRBJ2-1; 7 bases map to TRBD2. Unmatched junction bases numbered 4, after V lost 4 bases and J lost 10 bases. There are 12 residues in the CDR3.

This clonotype was seen more than once but under ten times. The chain couples TRBV6-2 or TRBV6-3 to TRBJ1-1; perhaps TRBD1 as D (5 bases). Trimming cost V 7 bases and J 0 bases, with 15 bases left between them. The CDR3 consists of 15 residues. From germline, CDR1 is MNHEY and CDR2 SVGEGT. The CDR3, as DNA: TGTGCCAGCAATTATCAGGGTCCCCTGAACACTGAAGCTTTCTTT. Its protein product is CASNYQGPLNTEAFF.

J is TRBJ2-3 and V is TRBV5-1; possibly TRBD1 for D (6 bases). V was trimmed by 4 bases and J by 10 bases, leaving 22 bases between them. The CDR3 runs to 15 residues. The germline gives CDR1 SGHRS, CDR2 YFSETQ. The CDR3 protein is CASSQGNSGQGAQYF. Written as DNA, the CDR3 is TGCGCCAGCAGCCAGGGGAACAGTGGCCAAGGTGCGCAGTATTTT.

The CDR3 is CSASLGTSSGNEQFF. For the CDR3, the DNA is TGCAGTGCTAGCCTCGGGACTAGCTCAGGAAATGAGCAGTTCTTC. The genes are TRBV20-1 and TRBJ2-1; 9 bases line up with TRBD2. CDR3 size: 15 residues. The V gene's germline CDR1 is DFQATT and CDR2 SNEGSKA (reference sequence). V dropped 3 bases and J dropped 7; count of bases not matched to a gene: 10.

The rearrangement links TRBV21-1 to TRBJ2-7; TRBD2 is taken as the D call from the table, unchecked against the DNA. TRBV21-1 is recorded as a pseudogene. CDR3 size: 17 residues. CDR3 in amino acids: CASSRTSERATYERQYF. CDR3 DNA: TGTGCCAGCAGCAGAACTAGCGAGCGTGCCACCTACGAGCGGCAGTACTTC.

The chain couples TRBV6-4 to TRBJ1-3; D is undetermined. The germline V gene encodes CDR1 MRHNA and CDR2 SNTAGT. Trimming took 6 bases from V and 4 from J, leaving 16 bases between them. CDR3 length: 15 residues. The CDR3 spells CASRLDPGAGNTIYF. For the CDR3, the DNA is TGTGCCAGCAGGCTGGACCCAGGAGCAGGAAACACCATATATTTT.

The chain carries TRBV5-6 and TRBJ1-2; 9 nucleotides match TRBD1. V lost 4 bases, J lost 6 bases, and 10 bases stayed unmatched. The CDR3 runs 15 residues. Germline CDR1 reads SGHDT; CDR2 reads YYEEEE. The CDR3 DNA reads as TGTGCCAGCAGCCGGCCGGGACAGGGTATTCATGGCTACACCTTC. Protein product: CASSRPGQGIHGYTF.

The chain employs TRBV7-2 and TRBJ2-7, with TRBD2 identical over 13 bases. The CDR3 extends over 15 amino acids. Germline values: CDR1 SGHTA, CDR2 FQGNSA. Unmatched junction bases numbered 7, after V lost 4 bases and J lost 7 bases. The CDR3 reads CASSSSLAGGREQYF. The CDR3 DNA follows: TGTGCCAGCAGCTCTTCACTAGCGGGAGGGCGAGAGCAGTACTTC.

This clonotype was detected only a few times. This chain uses TRBV24-1 with TRBJ2-5; 7 bases match TRBD1. CDR1 is KGHDR, CDR2 SFDVKD, per germline. V was clipped by 6 bases and J by 1 base; unmatched bases: 7. The CDR3 loop spans 15 amino acids. The CDR3, as DNA: TGTGCCACCAGTCAGGCAGGGGGTCCCCAAGAGACCCAGTACTTC. Translation: CATSQAGGPQETQYF.

The gene calls are TRBV20-1 and TRBJ2-3; TRBD2 aligns across 9 bases. Germline values: CDR1 DFQATT, CDR2 SNEGSKA (reference sequence). J lost 5 bases, V lost 6 bases, and 3 bases had no gene match. The CDR3 is made up of 12 amino acids. The DNA for the CDR3 is TGCAGTGCGGGACTAGCCCGAGATACGCAGTATTTT. Protein sequence: CSAGLARDTQYF.

This clonotype is labeled medium-sized (0.01 to 0.1%). The genes are TRBV12-3 or TRBV12-4 and TRBJ2-7; TRBD1 matches at 10 bases. V lost 7 bases and J lost 3; bases outside the gene matches: 6. This CDR3 is 14 amino acids long. The CDR3 DNA reads TGTGCCAGCAAGGGGACAGGGGTTTTCTACGAGCAGTACTTC. Translation: CASKGTGVFYEQYF.

This clonotype is labeled as medium-sized. This rearrangement joins TRBV18 to TRBJ2-3; D is undetermined. CDR3 length equals 13 residues. Deletions cut 0 bases from V and 4 bases from J, with 5 bases between. Germline CDR1 KGHSH, CDR2 LQKENI. The chain's CDR3 is CASSPPAPDTQYF. As DNA, the CDR3 is TGTGCCAGCTCACCACCCGCTCCAGATACGCAGTATTTT.

In its sample, this clonotype ranks as medium-sized. The gene calls are TRBV6-5 and TRBJ2-3; D uncertain. CDR3 length: 14 residues. With 2 bases removed from V and 4 bases from J, the gap between germline ends came to 10 bases. The germline gives CDR1 MNHEY, CDR2 SVGAGI. CDR3 sequence reads: CASSYASLADTQYF. For the CDR3, the DNA is TGTGCCAGCAGTTACGCTTCCCTAGCAGATACGCAGTATTTT.

This clonotype was seen a single time. V and J are TRBV4-1 and TRBJ1-3; D is unresolved. The V end was cut by 0 bases, the J end by 7 bases, with 16 bases between. Per germline, CDR1 MGHRA and CDR2 YSYEKL. The CDR3 is 16 amino acids. DNA for the CDR3: TGCGCCAGCAGCCAAGACGGAGGTTTGAGGGCGAACACCATATATTTT. As protein: CASSQDGGLRANTIYF.

Within the sample, this clonotype is medium-sized. CDR3 sequence: CATSRRRIDEQFF. The CDR3 nucleotides are TGTGCCACCAGCAGAAGACGTATCGATGAGCAGTTCTTC. The chain combines TRBV15 with TRBJ2-1, with D hard to call. The CDR3 spans 13 residues. V gave up 2 bases and J gave up 8 bases, with 10 bases separating them. CDR1 and CDR2 from the germline V gene are LNHNV and YYDKDF (reference sequence).

The V and J genes are TRBV4-3 and TRBJ2-7; a weak D match, TRBD2 (6 bases). Germline V gene sequence: CDR1 LGHNA, CDR2 YSLEER. This CDR3 is 13 amino acids long. The V end was cut by 4 bases, the J end by 10 bases, with 17 bases between. This CDR3 reads CASSPAYGRSQYF. The CDR3 DNA sequence: TGCGCCAGCAGCCCTGCTTATGGGAGGTCCCAGTACTTC.

By share, this clonotype counts as medium-sized (0.01 to 0.1%). This sequence joins TRBV30 and TRBJ1-2, with 8 bases matching TRBD1. Germline V lookup: CDR1 GTSNPN, CDR2 SVGIG (reference sequence). This CDR3 region has 13 residues. The V segment lost 0 bases and the J segment 8 bases; nucleotides outside the gene matches: 5. DNA for the CDR3: TGTGCCTGGAGTGTAGCCAGGGGGCAAGGCTACACCTTC. It codes for CAWSVARGQGYTF.

On this clonotype: One junction end does not reproduce the germline sequence, and a read error may be involved. The chain recombines TRBV4-3 with TRBJ2-7; D perhaps matches TRBD2 (6 bases). The CDR3 is 16 amino acids. The germline V gene has CDR1 LGHNA and CDR2 YSLEER. CDR3 sequence reads: CAISQGLLRGSDEQYF. CDR3 nucleotide sequence: TGCGCCATCAGCCAAGGTCTTTTACGGGGGAGCGACGAGCAGTACTTC.

The gene calls are TRBV10-3 and TRBJ2-7; D perhaps matches TRBD2 (6 bases). Trimming left V 8 bases short and J 6 bases short, with 17 bases between. The CDR3 is made up of 13 amino acids. From germline, CDR1 is ENHRY and CDR2 SYGVKD. As DNA, the CDR3 is TGTGCCATCTTGGGGGGAGAGGGGTCCGAGCAGTACTTC. Its protein product is CAILGGEGSEQYF.

V and J are TRBV10-3 and TRBJ2-1, with TRBD1 matching 8 bases. The CDR3 spans 18 residues. V shed 8 bases and J 1 base; nucleotides not matched to a gene: 16. Germline assignment: CDR1 ENHRY and CDR2 SYGVKD. The CDR3 here is CAIGLDRGLPGSYNEQFF. The CDR3 DNA reads as TGTGCCATCGGGCTAGACAGGGGCTTGCCCGGTTCCTACAATGAGCAGTTCTTC.

The CDR3 sequence is CASSSGQYNSPLHF. CDR3 DNA sequence: TGTGCCAGCAGTTCAGGACAGTATAATTCACCCCTCCACTTT. The chain uses TRBV7-9 and TRBJ1-6, with D perhaps TRBD1 (6 bases). Per the germline V gene, CDR1 is SEHNR and CDR2 is FQNEAQ (reference sequence). This CDR3 is 14 amino acids long. V lost 6 bases and J 4 bases, leaving 10 bases between the germline ends.

Judged by abundance, this clonotype is medium-sized. The rearrangement joins TRBV27 to TRBJ1-5; 7 nucleotides line up with TRBD1. CDR3 length: 14 amino acids. Germline loops: CDR1 MNHEY, CDR2 SMNVEV (reference sequence). V lost 5 bases, J lost 7 bases, and 8 bases stayed unmatched. As DNA, the CDR3 is TGTGCCAGCAGTCTAGAACAGGGGTGGCAGCCCCAGCATTTT. Translation: CASSLEQGWQPQHF.

This clonotype ranks as medium-sized. V gene TRBV5-6 combines with J gene TRBJ2-7, with 9 nucleotides matching TRBD2. This CDR3 comprises 15 residues. With 6 bases clipped from V and 2 bases from J, the junction kept 9 bases outside the gene matches. Germline lookup yields CDR1 SGHDT and CDR2 YYEEEE. In DNA, the CDR3 is TGTGCCAGCAACCCTAGCGGGACCGCCCCCTACGAGCAGTACTTC. Encoded protein: CASNPSGTAPYEQYF.

This clonotype is classed as medium-sized (0.01 to 0.1%). The rearrangement joins TRBV5-6 to TRBJ2-7; D may be TRBD1 or TRBD2 (5 bases each). CDR3 length equals 15 residues. The V gene lost 0 bases and the J gene lost 2 bases, with 12 bases spanning the gap. Germline assignment: CDR1 SGHDT and CDR2 YYEEEE. CDR3 nucleotides: TGTGCCAGCAGCTTGGACCCTGGGACGGCCTACGAGCAGTACTTC. Translating it yields CASSLDPGTAYEQYF.

V is TRBV9 and J is TRBJ1-5; D remains unclear. The V end was cut by 0 bases, the J end by 3 bases, with 4 bases between. Germline V gene sequence: CDR1 SGDLS, CDR2 YYNGEE. The CDR3 is 13 residues long. CDR3 DNA sequence: TGTGCCAGCAGCGTAGGGGACAATCAGCCCCAGCATTTT. Translated, it gives CASSVGDNQPQHF. Full variable domain (outside the CDR3, taken from reference TRBV9 and TRBJ1-5): DSGVTQTPKHLITATGQRVTLRCSPRSGDLSVYWYQQSLDQGLQFLIQYYNGEERAKGNILERFSAQQFPDLHSELNLSSLELGDSALYFCASSVGDNQPQHFGDGTRLSIL.

This chain uses TRBV11-2 with TRBJ2-7, with 7 bases lining up with TRBD2. With 4 bases clipped from V and 1 base from J, the junction kept 10 bases outside the gene matches. Germline V CDR1 and CDR2: SGHAT, FQNNGV. There are 16 residues in the CDR3. This chain's CDR3 is CASSSGFGLDSYEQYF. The CDR3 nucleotides read TGTGCCAGCAGCTCGGGCTTCGGACTAGATTCCTACGAGCAGTACTTC.

The chain is built from TRBV20-1 and TRBJ1-1; a weak D match, TRBD1 (5 bases). V gave up 1 base and J gave up 6 bases, with 15 bases separating them. This CDR3 is 14 amino acids long. CDR1 and CDR2 (germline): DFQATT, SNEGSKA (reference sequence). The CDR3 reads CSARARGRSAEAFF. The CDR3 DNA reads as TGCAGTGCTAGAGCGAGGGGACGATCGGCTGAAGCTTTCTTT.

This clonotype is deemed medium-sized. Here the CDR3 DNA reads TGTGCCTGGAGTGTAAACAATCAGCCCCAGCATTTT. This sequence encodes CAWSVNNQPQHF. The gene calls are TRBV30 and TRBJ1-5; D uncertain. Trimming left V 0 bases short and J 3 bases short, with 3 bases between. CDR3 length: 12 residues. Germline-derived CDR1 and CDR2 are GTSNPN and SVGIG (reference sequence). The variable domain in full, completed from reference TRBV30 and TRBJ1-5, reads SQTIHQWPATLVQPVGSPLSLECTVEGTSNPNLYWYRQAAGRGLQLLFYSVGIGQISSEVPQNLSASRPQDRQFILSSKKLLLSDSGFYLCAWSVNNQPQHFGDGTRLSIL.

This clonotype occurred once. The genes are TRBV19 and TRBJ2-7; 8 bases match TRBD2. The CDR3 covers 22 residues. Germline values: CDR1 LNHDA, CDR2 SQIVND (reference sequence). V trimming: 0 bases; J trimming: 6 bases; junction bases outside the gene matches: 28. The chain's CDR3 is CASSIEWREVGTGTGNDIEQYF. The CDR3, as DNA: TGTGCCAGTAGTATAGAGTGGCGGGAGGTTGGGACCGGGACTGGAAATGACATCGAGCAGTACTTC.

The chain has TRBV14 and TRBJ2-3; no reliable D call. V lost 1 base, J lost 2 bases, and 4 bases lay in between. The CDR3 covers 13 residues. Germline V gene sequence: CDR1 SGHDN, CDR2 FVKESK. Here the CDR3 reads CASSQGYTDTQYF. The CDR3 coding sequence is TGTGCCAGCAGCCAAGGGTACACAGATACGCAGTATTTT.